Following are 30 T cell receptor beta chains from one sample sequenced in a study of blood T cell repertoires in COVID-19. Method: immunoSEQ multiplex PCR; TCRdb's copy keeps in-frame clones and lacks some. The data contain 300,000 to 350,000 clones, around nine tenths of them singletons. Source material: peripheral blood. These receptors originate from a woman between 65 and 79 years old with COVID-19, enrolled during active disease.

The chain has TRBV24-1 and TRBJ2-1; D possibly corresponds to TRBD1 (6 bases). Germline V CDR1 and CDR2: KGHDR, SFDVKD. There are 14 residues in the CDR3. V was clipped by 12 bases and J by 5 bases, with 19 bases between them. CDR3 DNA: TGTGCCGTTTGCCCCCCAGGGGCTAACAATGAGCAGTTCTTC. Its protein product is CAVCPPGANNEQFF.

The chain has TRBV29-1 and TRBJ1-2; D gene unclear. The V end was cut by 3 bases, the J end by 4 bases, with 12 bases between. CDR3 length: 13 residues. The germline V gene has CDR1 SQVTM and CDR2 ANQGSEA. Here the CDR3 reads CSVDGEGTYGYTF. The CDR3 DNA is TGCAGCGTTGACGGTGAGGGTACCTATGGCTACACCTTC.

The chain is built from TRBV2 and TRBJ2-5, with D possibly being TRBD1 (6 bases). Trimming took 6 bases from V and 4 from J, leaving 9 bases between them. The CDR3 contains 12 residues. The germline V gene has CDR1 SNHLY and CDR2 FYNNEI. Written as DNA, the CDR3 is TGTGCCAGCAGCCCCAGGGGAGAGACCCAGTACTTC. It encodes CASSPRGETQYF.

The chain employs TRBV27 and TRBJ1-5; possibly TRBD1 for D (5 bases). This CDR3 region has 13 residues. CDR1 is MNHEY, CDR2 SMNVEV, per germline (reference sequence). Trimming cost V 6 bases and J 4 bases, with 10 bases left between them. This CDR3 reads CASRKDKNQPQHF. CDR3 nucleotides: TGTGCCAGCAGGAAGGACAAGAATCAGCCCCAGCATTTT.

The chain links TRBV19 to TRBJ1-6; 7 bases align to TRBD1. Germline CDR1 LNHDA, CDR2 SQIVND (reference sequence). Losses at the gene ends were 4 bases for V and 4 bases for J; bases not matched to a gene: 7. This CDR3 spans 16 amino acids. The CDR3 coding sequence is TGTGCCAGTAGTAGCGCCGGGACAGAATATAATTCACCCCTCCACTTT. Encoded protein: CASSSAGTEYNSPLHF. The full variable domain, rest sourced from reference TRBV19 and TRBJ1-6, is DGGITQSPKYLFRKEGQNVTLSCEQNLNHDAMYWYRQDPGQGLRLIYYSQIVNDFQKGDIAEGYSVSREKKESFPLTVTSAQKNPTAFYLCASSSAGTEYNSPLHFGNGTRLTVT.

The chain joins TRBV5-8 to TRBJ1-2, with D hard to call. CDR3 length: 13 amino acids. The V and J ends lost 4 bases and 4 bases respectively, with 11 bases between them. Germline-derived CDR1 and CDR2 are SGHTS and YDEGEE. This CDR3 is CASSPRFGYGYTF. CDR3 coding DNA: TGTGCCAGCAGCCCCCGGTTCGGCTATGGCTACACCTTC.

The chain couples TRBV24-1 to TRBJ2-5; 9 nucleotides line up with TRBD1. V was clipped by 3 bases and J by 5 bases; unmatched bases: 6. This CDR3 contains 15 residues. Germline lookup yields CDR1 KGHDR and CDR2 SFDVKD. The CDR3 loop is CATSDNRGRDETQYF. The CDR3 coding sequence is TGTGCCACCAGTGATAACAGGGGGCGGGATGAGACCCAGTACTTC.

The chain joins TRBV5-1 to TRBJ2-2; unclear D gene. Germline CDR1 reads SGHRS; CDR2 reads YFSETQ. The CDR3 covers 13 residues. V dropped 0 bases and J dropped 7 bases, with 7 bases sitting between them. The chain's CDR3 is CASSLDPIGELFF. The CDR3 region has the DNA TGCGCCAGCAGCTTGGATCCTATCGGGGAGCTGTTTTTT.

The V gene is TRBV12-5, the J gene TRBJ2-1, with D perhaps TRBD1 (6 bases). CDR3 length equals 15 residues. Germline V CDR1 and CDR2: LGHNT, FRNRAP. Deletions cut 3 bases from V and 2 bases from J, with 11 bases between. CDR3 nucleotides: TGTGCTAGTGGTTTCGACAGGTTTACCTACAATGAGCAGTTCTTC. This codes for CASGFDRFTYNEQFF.

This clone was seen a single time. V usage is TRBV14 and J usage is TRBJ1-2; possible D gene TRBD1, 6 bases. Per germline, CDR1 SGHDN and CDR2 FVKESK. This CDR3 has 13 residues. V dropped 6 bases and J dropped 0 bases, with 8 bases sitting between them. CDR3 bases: TGTGCCAGCAGGGACAGCTCTAACTATGGCTACACCTTC. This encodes CASRDSSNYGYTF.

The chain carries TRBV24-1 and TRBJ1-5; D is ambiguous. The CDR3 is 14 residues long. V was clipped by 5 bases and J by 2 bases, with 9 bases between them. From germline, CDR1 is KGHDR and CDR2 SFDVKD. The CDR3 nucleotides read TGTGCCACCAGTGGGGCGTTGGGCAATCAGCCCCAGCATTTT. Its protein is CATSGALGNQPQHF.

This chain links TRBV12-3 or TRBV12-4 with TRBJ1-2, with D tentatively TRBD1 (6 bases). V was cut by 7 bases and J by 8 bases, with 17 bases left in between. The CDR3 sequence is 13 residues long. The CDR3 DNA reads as TGTGCCAGCACCCTACAGGGTAGGAACGGCTACACCTTC. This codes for CASTLQGRNGYTF.

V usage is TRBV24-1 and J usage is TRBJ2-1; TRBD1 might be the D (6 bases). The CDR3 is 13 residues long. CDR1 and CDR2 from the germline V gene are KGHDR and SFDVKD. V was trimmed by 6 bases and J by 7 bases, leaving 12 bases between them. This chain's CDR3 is CATSKTGPNEQFF. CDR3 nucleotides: TGTGCCACCAGTAAGACAGGCCCGAATGAGCAGTTCTTC.

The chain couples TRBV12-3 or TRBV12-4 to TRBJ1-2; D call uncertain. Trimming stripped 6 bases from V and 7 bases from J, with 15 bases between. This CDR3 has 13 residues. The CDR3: CASRVPGMTGYTF. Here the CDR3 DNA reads TGTGCCAGCAGAGTTCCAGGCATGACTGGCTACACCTTC.

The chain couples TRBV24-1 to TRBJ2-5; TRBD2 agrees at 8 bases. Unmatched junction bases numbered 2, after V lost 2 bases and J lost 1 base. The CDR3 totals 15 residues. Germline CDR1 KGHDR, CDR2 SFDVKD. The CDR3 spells CATSDSGGPQETQYF. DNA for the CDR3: TGTGCCACCAGTGATTCGGGGGGGCCCCAAGAGACCCAGTACTTC.

The DNA of the CDR3 is TGTGCCATCAGTGAGTTTCCAGGGAAGATCAGCAATCAGCCCCAGCATTTT. Protein product: CAISEFPGKISNQPQHF. This chain joins TRBV10-3 and TRBJ1-5, with TRBD1 as a possible D gene (5 bases). From germline, CDR1 is ENHRY and CDR2 SYGVKD. V was trimmed by 1 base and J by 1 base, leaving 14 bases between them. The CDR3 extends over 17 amino acids.

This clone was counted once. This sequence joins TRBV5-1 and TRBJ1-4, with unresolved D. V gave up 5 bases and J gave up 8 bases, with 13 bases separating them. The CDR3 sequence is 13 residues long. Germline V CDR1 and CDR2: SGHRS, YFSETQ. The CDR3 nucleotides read TGCGCCAGCAGTAAAGAGGAAAGAGAAAAACTGTTTTTT. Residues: CASSKEEREKLFF.

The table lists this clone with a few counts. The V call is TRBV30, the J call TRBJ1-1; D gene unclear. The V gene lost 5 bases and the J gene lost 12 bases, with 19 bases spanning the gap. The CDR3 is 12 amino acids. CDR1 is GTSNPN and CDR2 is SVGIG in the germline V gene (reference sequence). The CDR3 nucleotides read TGTGCCTGGGATTGGCACTCGGGTTATTCTTTCTTT. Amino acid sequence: CAWDWHSGYSFF.

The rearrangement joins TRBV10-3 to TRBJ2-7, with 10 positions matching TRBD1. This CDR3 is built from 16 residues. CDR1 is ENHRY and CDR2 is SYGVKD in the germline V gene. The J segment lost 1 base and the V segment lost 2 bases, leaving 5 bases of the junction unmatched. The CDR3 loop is CAISEPDRGPSYEQYF. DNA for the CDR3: TGTGCCATCAGTGAGCCTGACAGGGGGCCTTCCTACGAGCAGTACTTC.

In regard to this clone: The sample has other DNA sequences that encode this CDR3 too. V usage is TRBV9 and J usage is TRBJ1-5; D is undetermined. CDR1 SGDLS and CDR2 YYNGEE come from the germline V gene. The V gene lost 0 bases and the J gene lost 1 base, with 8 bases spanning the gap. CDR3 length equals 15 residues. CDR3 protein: CASSVAGNSNQPQHF. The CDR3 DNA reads TGTGCCAGCAGCGTAGCAGGTAACAGCAATCAGCCCCAGCATTTT.

This chain's CDR3 is CASSPHTDPKGDTQYF. In DNA, the CDR3 is TGTGCCAGCAGCCCACACACGGACCCTAAGGGGGATACGCAGTATTTT. The chain is built from TRBV7-9 and TRBJ2-3; weak D call: TRBD1 (5 bases). There are 16 residues in the CDR3. Looked up from germline, CDR1 is SEHNR and CDR2 is FQNEAQ (reference sequence). The V and J ends lost 5 bases and 6 bases respectively, with 21 bases between them.

CDR3 region: CASGPTGTGANEQFF. The CDR3 DNA reads TGCGCCAGCGGCCCTACCGGGACAGGGGCCAATGAGCAGTTCTTC. The chain links TRBV5-1 to TRBJ2-1; 10 positions agree with TRBD1. Germline trimming cut 7 bases from V and 6 bases from J; bases unmatched to any gene: 10. This CDR3 region has 15 residues. The germline V gene has CDR1 SGHRS and CDR2 YFSETQ.

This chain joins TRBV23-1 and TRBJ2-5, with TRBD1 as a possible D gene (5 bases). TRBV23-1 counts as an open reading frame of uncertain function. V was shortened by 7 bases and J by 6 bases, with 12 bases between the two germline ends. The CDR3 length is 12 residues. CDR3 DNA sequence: TGCGCCAGCAAACAAGGGGTGCAGACCCAGTACTTC. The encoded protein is CASKQGVQTQYF.

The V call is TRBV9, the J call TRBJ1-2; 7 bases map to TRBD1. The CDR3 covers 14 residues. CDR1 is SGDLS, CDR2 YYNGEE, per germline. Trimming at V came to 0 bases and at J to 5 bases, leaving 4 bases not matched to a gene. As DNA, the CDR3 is TGTGCCAGCAGCGTAGCGTCAGGGGGTTATGGCTACACCTTC. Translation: CASSVASGGYGYTF.

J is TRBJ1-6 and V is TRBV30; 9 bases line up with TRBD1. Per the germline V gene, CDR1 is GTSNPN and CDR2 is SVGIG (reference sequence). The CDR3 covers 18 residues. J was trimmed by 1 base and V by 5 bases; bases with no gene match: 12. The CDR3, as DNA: TGTGCCTGGGACGTAACTTCGGACAGGGGATCCTATAATTCACCCCTCCACTTT. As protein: CAWDVTSDRGSYNSPLHF. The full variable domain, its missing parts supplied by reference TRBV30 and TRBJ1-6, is SQTIHQWPATLVQPVGSPLSLECTVEGTSNPNLYWYRQAAGRGLQLLFYSVGIGQISSEVPQNLSASRPQDRQFILSSKKLLLSDSGFYLCAWDVTSDRGSYNSPLHFGNGTRLTVT.

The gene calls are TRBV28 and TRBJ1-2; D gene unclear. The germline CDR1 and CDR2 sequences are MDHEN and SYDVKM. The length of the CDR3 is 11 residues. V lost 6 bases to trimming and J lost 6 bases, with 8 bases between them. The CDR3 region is CASRERDGYTF. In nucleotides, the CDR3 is TGTGCCAGCAGGGAACGGGATGGCTACACCTTC.

The CDR3 DNA follows: TGTGCCTGGAGTGTGGGGCAGGGGACTACGGGCTACACCTTC. Translation gives CAWSVGQGTTGYTF. V is TRBV30 and J is TRBJ1-2; tentatively, D is TRBD1 (6 bases). CDR1 is GTSNPN and CDR2 is SVGIG in the germline V gene (reference sequence). This CDR3 is built from 14 residues. V lost 0 bases and J lost 8, with 16 bases in between.

CDR3 nucleotides: TGTGCCAGCAGTAGCGGGGGGGCGTACAATGAGCAGTTCTTC. This encodes CASSSGGAYNEQFF. The chain recombines TRBV28 with TRBJ2-1; the match to TRBD2 covers 10 bases. V trimming: 5 bases; J trimming: 4 bases; junction bases outside the gene matches: 2. Germline CDR1 is MDHEN and CDR2 is SYDVKM. The CDR3 contains 14 residues.

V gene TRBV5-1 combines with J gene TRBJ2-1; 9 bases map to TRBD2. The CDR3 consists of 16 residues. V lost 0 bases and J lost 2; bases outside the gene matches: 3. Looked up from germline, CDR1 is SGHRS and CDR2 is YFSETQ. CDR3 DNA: TGCGCCAGCAGCTTGGATGTAGCGGGGGCCTACAATGAGCAGTTCTTC. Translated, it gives CASSLDVAGAYNEQFF.

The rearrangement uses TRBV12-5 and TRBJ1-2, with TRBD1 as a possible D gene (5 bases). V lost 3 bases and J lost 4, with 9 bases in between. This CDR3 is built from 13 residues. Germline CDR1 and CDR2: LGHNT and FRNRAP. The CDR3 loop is CASGLGAPYGYTF. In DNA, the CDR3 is TGTGCTAGTGGTTTAGGGGCGCCCTATGGCTACACCTTC.